Listed below are T cell receptor beta chains from one sample, sequenced in a study of T-cell reconstitution after alpha-beta-depleted transplantation in children. TCRdb re-analysed the PCR reads in MiXCR, keeping a single row per CDR3 protein. The table includes roughly 30,000 distinct CDR3 sequences, over 6.5% detected once. The sample consisted of peripheral blood, taken 60 days after TCRalphabeta/CD19-depleted stem cell transplant. The source of these receptors is a child younger than two who had a stem cell transplant for acute myeloid leukemia, so the T cells may come from the graft donor. Each CDR3 is given with its conserved first and last residue. The order of the fields is V gene, J gene, D gene, clone size, CDR3 DNA, CDR3 protein. A D gene is named only where the DNA matches it firmly. Expanded clones get a size class; other rows say once, few or many, or leave the size out.

V: TRBV12-3/TRBV12-4; J: TRBJ2-2; D: .; size: .; DNA: TGTGCCAGCAGGAGACTGCCGAACACCGGGGAGCTGTTTTTT; CDR3: CASRRLPNTGELFF
V: TRBV4-2; J: TRBJ1-1; D: .; size: many; DNA: TGTGCCAGCAGCCCCTTGGGGGATGAAGCTTTCTTT; CDR3: CASSPLGDEAFF
V: TRBV2; J: TRBJ1-6; D: .; size: many; DNA: TGTGCCAGCAGTGAAAAAAATTTAAGGGTTGGGGGAAATTCACCCCTCCACTTT; CDR3: CASSEKNLRVGGNSPLHF
V: TRBV5-1; J: TRBJ1-2; D: .; size: many; DNA: TGCGCCAGCAGCTTCGGGGTTGCGTATAGGGGCTATGGCTACACCTTC; CDR3: CASSFGVAYRGYGYTF
V: TRBV9; J: TRBJ2-2; D: TRBD2; size: many; DNA: TGTGCCAGCAGCCCCGGGGGGGACACCGGGGAGCTGTTTTTT; CDR3: CASSPGGDTGELFF
V: TRBV28; J: TRBJ2-7; D: .; size: many; DNA: TGTGCCAGCAGTTTCGGAGCGGACTATACCTACGAGCAGTACTTC; CDR3: CASSFGADYTYEQYF
V: TRBV7-9; J: TRBJ1-2; D: .; size: many; DNA: TGTGCCAGCAGCCTCAACTCCTATGGCTACACCTTC; CDR3: CASSLNSYGYTF
V: TRBV9; J: TRBJ2-1; D: TRBD1; size: few; DNA: TGTGCCAGCAGCGTAGGCGGGACAGGGGTCAATGAGCAGTTCTTC; CDR3: CASSVGGTGVNEQFF
V: TRBV30; J: TRBJ2-7; D: .; size: many; DNA: TGTGCCTGGAGTGAGGACGTATACGAGCAGTACTTC; CDR3: CAWSEDVYEQYF
V: TRBV28; J: TRBJ2-5; D: TRBD1; size: many; DNA: TGTGCCAGCAGTTTATGGGGACAGCAAGAGACCCAGTACTTC; CDR3: CASSLWGQQETQYF
V: TRBV28; J: TRBJ1-2; D: .; size: many; DNA: TGTGCCAGCAGATGGGCCTCCGTAGGCTACACCTTC; CDR3: CASRWASVGYTF
V: TRBV24-1; J: TRBJ2-1; D: .; size: many; DNA: TGTGCCACCAGTCGGACGGGATGGGGAAATGAGCAGTTCTTC; CDR3: CATSRTGWGNEQFF
V: TRBV7-2; J: TRBJ2-7; D: TRBD2; size: .; DNA: TGTGCCAGCAGCAAGACTCCCCTAGCGGGAGGGAACGAGCAGTACTTC; CDR3: CASSKTPLAGGNEQYF
V: TRBV10-3; J: TRBJ1-1; D: .; size: many; DNA: TGTGCCATCACCGTGACAGTCCCGTTCGCTGAAGCTTTCTTT; CDR3: CAITVTVPFAEAFF
V: TRBV7-3; J: TRBJ2-1; D: TRBD2; size: many; DNA: TGTGCCAGCAGCTTGGGACTAGCGGGAAATGAGCAGTTCTTC; CDR3: CASSLGLAGNEQFF
V: TRBV6-2/TRBV6-3; J: TRBJ2-7; D: TRBD1; size: many; DNA: TGTGCCAGCAGTTCCGGGACAGGGTCCCTCTACGAGCAGTACTTC; CDR3: CASSSGTGSLYEQYF
V: TRBV7-9; J: TRBJ1-4; D: .; size: many; DNA: TGTGCCAGCAGTCAAGGGGCAGTCCCTAATGAAAAACTGTTTTTT; CDR3: CASSQGAVPNEKLFF
V: TRBV10-3; J: TRBJ2-7; D: .; size: many; DNA: TGTGCCATCAGGTCCGGGAACTTCTACGAGCAGTACTTC; CDR3: CAIRSGNFYEQYF
V: TRBV20-1; J: TRBJ2-7; D: .; size: many; DNA: TGCAGTGCTTTCTACGAGCAGTACTTC; CDR3: CSAFYEQYF
V: TRBV5-6; J: TRBJ2-7; D: .; size: .; DNA: TGTGCCAGCAGCGCAGGAGCGGCCTCCTACGAGCAGTACTTC; CDR3: CASSAGAASYEQYF
V: TRBV2; J: TRBJ2-7; D: .; size: many; DNA: TGTGCCAGCAGTTCAATGACCCCTTTGGACTACGAGCAGTACTTC; CDR3: CASSSMTPLDYEQYF
V: TRBV25-1; J: TRBJ2-3; D: .; size: many; DNA: TGTGCCAGCAGTTCAAGAAAGGGGATGGCAGATACGCAGTATTTT; CDR3: CASSSRKGMADTQYF
V: TRBV9; J: TRBJ2-3; D: TRBD2; size: many; DNA: TGTGCCAGCAGCGTAAGGAGCGGGGGTCCCACAGATACGCAGTATTTT; CDR3: CASSVRSGGPTDTQYF